Below are 17 T cell receptor beta chains sequenced from a single sample in a study of blood T cell repertoires in COVID-19. Assay used: immunoSEQ multiplex PCR; TCRdb lists only in-frame clones, some missing. The table has about 310,000 clones, approximately 90% seen once. Specimen: PBMCs or T cells enriched from blood (not recorded which). These receptors were collected from a woman in her late teens or twenties who had recovered from COVID-19.

This clone was recorded a few times. The chain uses TRBV9 and TRBJ2-7; TRBD2 might be the D (6 bases). Trimming took off 4 bases at V and 5 bases at J, with 16 bases between the two ends. The CDR3 has 14 residues. The germline V gene encodes CDR1 SGDLS and CDR2 YYNGEE. CDR3 bases: TGTGCCAGCAGCCCGCCGGAGGGGTTCCACGAGCAGTACTTC. Protein sequence: CASSPPEGFHEQYF.

The chain recombines TRBV5-8 with TRBJ2-7; 9 bases fit TRBD1. The germline V gene encodes CDR1 SGHTS and CDR2 YDEGEE. This CDR3 is built from 13 residues. The V and J ends lost 9 bases and 6 bases, in that order; junction bases with no gene match: 10. CDR3 protein: CATKVRDRAEQYF. The DNA for the CDR3 is TGTGCCACCAAGGTCCGGGACAGGGCCGAGCAGTACTTC.

The rearrangement links TRBV3-1 (or the pseudogene TRBV3-2) to TRBJ2-3, with 13 bases lining up with TRBD2. CDR1 and CDR2 (germline): LGHDT, YNNKEL (reference sequence). The V gene end was trimmed by 3 bases and the J gene end by 3 bases; junction bases not matched to a gene: 3. CDR3 length equals 16 residues. The CDR3 sequence: CASSQLLAGGTDTQYF. Here the CDR3 DNA reads TGTGCCAGCAGCCAGTTACTAGCGGGAGGGACAGATACGCAGTATTTT.

The CDR3 reads CASSTAGTSGSYEQYF. Written as DNA, the CDR3 is TGTGCCAGCAGCACGGCCGGGACTAGCGGCTCCTACGAGCAGTACTTC. The chain recombines TRBV5-5 with TRBJ2-7; 11 bases fit TRBD2. The CDR3 is 16 residues long. V was pared by 4 bases and J by 0 bases, with 6 bases of the junction left unmatched. Looked up from germline, CDR1 is SGHKS and CDR2 is YYEKEE (reference sequence).

V gene TRBV4-1 combines with J gene TRBJ1-1; 9 bases are a match to TRBD1. Looked up from germline, CDR1 is MGHRA and CDR2 is YSYEKL. The CDR3 contains 13 residues. The V and J ends lost 9 bases and 1 base, in that order; junction bases with no gene match: 3. The CDR3 protein is CASGQGSNTEAFF. In DNA, the CDR3 is TGCGCCAGTGGACAGGGGTCGAACACTGAAGCTTTCTTT.

This rearrangement joins TRBV28 to TRBJ2-2; D is uncertain. This CDR3 spans 13 amino acids. Germline V CDR1 and CDR2: MDHEN, SYDVKM. The CDR3 DNA reads TGTGCGACCATCACAGCTAACACCGGGGAGCTGTTTTTT. This codes for CATITANTGELFF. Combining the CDR3 with reference TRBV28 and TRBJ2-2 gives the whole variable domain DVKVTQSSRYLVKRTGEKVFLECVQDMDHENMFWYRQDPGLGLRLIYFSYDVKMKEKGDIPEGYSVSREKKERFSLILESASTNQTSMYLCATITANTGELFFGEGSRLTVL.

This chain links TRBV20-1 with TRBJ2-1; tentatively, D is TRBD2 (6 bases). V was cut by 3 bases and J by 5 bases, with 14 bases left in between. Germline V gene lookup returns CDR1 DFQATT and CDR2 SNEGSKA (reference sequence). The CDR3 extends over 14 amino acids. The CDR3 sequence is CSASLGSRNNEQFF. The CDR3 region has the DNA TGCAGTGCTAGTCTCGGGAGTAGGAACAATGAGCAGTTCTTC.

This rearrangement joins TRBV6-5 to TRBJ2-3, with 8 nucleotides matching TRBD1. The V gene end was trimmed by 2 bases and the J gene end by 3 bases; junction bases not matched to a gene: 7. Germline lookup yields CDR1 MNHEY and CDR2 SVGAGI. The CDR3 contains 16 residues. CDR3 region: CASSYVQGAYTDTQYF. CDR3 sequence (DNA): TGTGCCAGCAGTTACGTCCAGGGGGCATATACAGATACGCAGTATTTT.

The chain couples TRBV7-3 to TRBJ1-1; 7 nucleotides align to TRBD1. The V segment lost 5 bases and the J segment 11 bases; nucleotides outside the gene matches: 11. The CDR3 is made up of 13 amino acids. Germline-derived CDR1 and CDR2 are SGHTA and FQGTGA. The CDR3 DNA reads TGTGCCAGCAGCCCAGATACAGGGGTACTGGCTTTCTTT. This encodes CASSPDTGVLAFF.

The V gene is TRBV7-9, the J gene TRBJ2-2, with TRBD1 matching 8 bases. CDR1 is SEHNR, CDR2 FQNEAQ, per germline (reference sequence). The CDR3 consists of 16 residues. The trim removed 5 bases at V and 3 bases at J, leaving 8 bases unmatched. The CDR3 reads CASSRGAGGDTGELFF. In DNA, the CDR3 is TGTGCCAGCAGCAGGGGGGCAGGGGGCGACACCGGGGAGCTGTTTTTT.

This chain joins TRBV7-3 and TRBJ2-1; D may be TRBD2 (5 bases). V dropped 2 bases and J dropped 8 bases, with 16 bases sitting between them. CDR3 length: 15 amino acids. Germline assignment: CDR1 SGHTA and CDR2 FQGTGA. The CDR3 region has the DNA TGTGCCAGCAGCTTAGCTTTCGCTAGCAGCCATGAGCAGTTCTTC. Translated: CASSLAFASSHEQFF. Using reference TRBV7-3 and TRBJ2-1 for the parts outside the CDR3, the full variable domain is GAGVSQTPSNKVTEKGKYVELRCDPISGHTALYWYRQSLGQGPEFLIYFQGTGAADDSGLPNDRFFAVRPEGSVSTLKIQRTERGDSAVYLCASSLAFASSHEQFFGPGTRLTVL.

The chain combines TRBV7-2 with TRBJ1-4, with no clear D. Germline CDR1 is SGHTA and CDR2 is FQGNSA. Trimming took 4 bases from V and 3 from J, leaving 12 bases between them. The CDR3 totals 15 residues. The CDR3 reads CASSSRRSANEKLFF. CDR3 in DNA: TGTGCCAGCAGCTCTCGTCGCTCGGCTAATGAAAAACTGTTTTTT.

This chain joins TRBV20-1 and TRBJ1-2; D gene unclear. V shed 2 bases and J shed 12 bases, with 13 bases lying between them. Germline CDR1 DFQATT, CDR2 SNEGSKA (reference sequence). The CDR3 is made up of 11 amino acids. CDR3 coding DNA: TGCAGTGCTAGACCCTACCAACTGGACACCTTC. Translation gives CSARPYQLDTF.

The chain uses TRBV5-6 and TRBJ2-1, with 10 bases aligning to TRBD1. The CDR3 totals 15 residues. Trimming took 5 bases from V and 6 from J; bases not matched to a gene: 8. Per germline, CDR1 SGHDT and CDR2 YYEEEE. CDR3 DNA sequence: TGTGCCAGCAGTTACGGACAGGGGGGTTTCAATGAGCAGTTCTTC. Translating gives CASSYGQGGFNEQFF.

Worth noting for this clone: Compared with germline, one end of the junction differs, possibly owing to a read error. The chain uses TRBV5-6 and TRBJ1-4; tentative D call: TRBD1 (6 bases). This CDR3 spans 15 amino acids. Germline CDR1 reads SGHDT; CDR2 reads YYEEEE. CDR3 DNA: TGCGCCAGCAGCCCGAGGGGGGGGACTAATGAAAAACTGTTTTTT. The encoded protein is CASSPRGGTNEKLFF.

V gene TRBV19 combines with J gene TRBJ1-3; a possible D gene is TRBD1 (6 bases). Trimming cost V 4 bases and J 0 bases, with 10 bases left between them. The CDR3 has 15 amino acids. Per germline, CDR1 LNHDA and CDR2 SQIVND (reference sequence). The DNA of the CDR3 is TGTGCCAGTAGTACCAGGACAGTCTCTGGAAACACCATATATTTT. Translating gives CASSTRTVSGNTIYF. Full variable domain (remainder filled in from reference TRBV19 and TRBJ1-3): DGGITQSPKYLFRKEGQNVTLSCEQNLNHDAMYWYRQDPGQGLRLIYYSQIVNDFQKGDIAEGYSVSREKKESFPLTVTSAQKNPTAFYLCASSTRTVSGNTIYFGEGSWLTVV.

This chain connects TRBV15 to TRBJ1-2; 7 nucleotides align to TRBD1. Germline V gives CDR1 LNHNV, CDR2 YYDKDF (reference sequence). This CDR3 is 17 amino acids long. V was pared by 1 base and J by 6 bases, with 14 bases of the junction left unmatched. The CDR3 loop reads CATSRGVEGARFDGYTF. The CDR3 DNA sequence: TGTGCCACCAGCAGAGGAGTCGAGGGGGCGCGTTTCGATGGCTACACCTTC.